The clone carrying this TCR beta chain was seen at least ten times. This sample is part of a study of early T cells in non-severe SARS-CoV-2 infection. Background on the study: Sequencing of bulk RNA from unsorted whole blood was done, without chain pairing.

TCRdb passed the 5' RACE reads through MiXCR, listing each CDR3 protein once. The table includes tens of thousands of distinct CDR3 sequences, 4% detected once. There are 13 residues in the CDR3. CDR1 and CDR2 from the germline V gene are KGHDR and SFDVKD. With 1 base removed from V and 7 bases from J, the gap between germline ends came to 9 bases. Sequencing was carried out using whole blood. The TCR was taken from an adult who was a healthcare worker with PCR-confirmed SARS-CoV-2 infection or an uninfected control (not recorded which). The genes are TRBV24-1 and TRBJ1-2; D is perhaps TRBD1 (5 bases). The CDR3 DNA is TGTGCCACCAGTGATTTTGGGGCTGCTGGCTACACCTTC. Amino acid sequence: CATSDFGAAGYTF.